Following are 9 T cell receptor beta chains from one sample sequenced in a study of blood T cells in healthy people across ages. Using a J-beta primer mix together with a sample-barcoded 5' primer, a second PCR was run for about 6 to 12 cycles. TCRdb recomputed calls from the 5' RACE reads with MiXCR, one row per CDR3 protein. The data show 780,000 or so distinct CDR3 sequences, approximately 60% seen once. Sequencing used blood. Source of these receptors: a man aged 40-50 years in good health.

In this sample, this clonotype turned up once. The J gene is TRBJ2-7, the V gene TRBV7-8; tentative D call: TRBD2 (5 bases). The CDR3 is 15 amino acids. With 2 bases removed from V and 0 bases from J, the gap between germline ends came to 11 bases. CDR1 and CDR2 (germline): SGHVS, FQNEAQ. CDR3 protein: CASSLSGSTSYEQYF. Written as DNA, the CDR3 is TGTGCCAGCAGCTTATCGGGGTCAACCTCCTACGAGCAGTACTTC.

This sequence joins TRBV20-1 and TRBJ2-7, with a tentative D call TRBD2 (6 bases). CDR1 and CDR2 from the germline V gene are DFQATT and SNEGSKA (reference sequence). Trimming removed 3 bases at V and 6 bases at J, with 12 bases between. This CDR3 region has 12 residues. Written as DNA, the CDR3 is TGCAGTGCTAGTCGGGAGCGGTTCGAGCAGTACTTC. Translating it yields CSASRERFEQYF.

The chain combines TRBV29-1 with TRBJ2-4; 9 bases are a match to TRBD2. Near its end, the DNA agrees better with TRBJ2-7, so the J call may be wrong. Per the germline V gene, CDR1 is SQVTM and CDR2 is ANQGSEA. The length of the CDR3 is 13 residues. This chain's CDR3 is CSVEIAGVGEQYF. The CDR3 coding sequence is TGCAGCGTTGAGATAGCGGGAGTAGGCGAGCAGTACTTC.

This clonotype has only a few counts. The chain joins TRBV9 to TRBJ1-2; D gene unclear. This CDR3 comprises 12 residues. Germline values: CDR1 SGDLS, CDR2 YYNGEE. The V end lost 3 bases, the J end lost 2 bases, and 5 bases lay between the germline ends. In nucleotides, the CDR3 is TGTGCCAGCAGCGAACAGAACTATGGCTACACCTTC. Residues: CASSEQNYGYTF. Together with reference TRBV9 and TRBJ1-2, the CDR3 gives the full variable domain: DSGVTQTPKHLITATGQRVTLRCSPRSGDLSVYWYQQSLDQGLQFLIQYYNGEERAKGNILERFSAQQFPDLHSELNLSSLELGDSALYFCASSEQNYGYTFGSGTRLTVV.

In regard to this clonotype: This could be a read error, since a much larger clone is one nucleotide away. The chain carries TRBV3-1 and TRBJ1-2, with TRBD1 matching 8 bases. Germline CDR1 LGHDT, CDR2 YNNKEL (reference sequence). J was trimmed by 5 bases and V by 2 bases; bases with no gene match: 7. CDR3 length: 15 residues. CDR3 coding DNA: TGTGCCAGCAGCCAATCCAGGACAGGGCCTTATGGCTACACCTTC. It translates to CASSQSRTGPYGYTF. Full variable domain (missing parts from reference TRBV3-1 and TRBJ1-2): DTAVSQTPKYLVTQMGNDKSIKCEQNLGHDTMYWYKQDSKKFLKIMFSYNNKELIINETVPNRFSPKSPDKAHLNLHINSLELGDSAVYFCASSQSRTGPYGYTFGSGTRLTVV.

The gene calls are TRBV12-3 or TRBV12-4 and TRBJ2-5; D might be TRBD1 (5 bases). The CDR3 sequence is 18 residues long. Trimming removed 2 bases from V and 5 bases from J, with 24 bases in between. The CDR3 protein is CASSLSRERTSLRETQYF. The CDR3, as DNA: TGTGCCAGCAGTTTAAGTAGAGAGAGGACATCCCTGAGGGAGACCCAGTACTTC.

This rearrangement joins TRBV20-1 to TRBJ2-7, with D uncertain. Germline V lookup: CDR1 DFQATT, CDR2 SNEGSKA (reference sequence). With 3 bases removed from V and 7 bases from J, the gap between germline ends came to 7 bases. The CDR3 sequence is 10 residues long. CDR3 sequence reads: CSASYREQYF. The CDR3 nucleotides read TGCAGTGCTAGCTATCGGGAGCAGTACTTC.

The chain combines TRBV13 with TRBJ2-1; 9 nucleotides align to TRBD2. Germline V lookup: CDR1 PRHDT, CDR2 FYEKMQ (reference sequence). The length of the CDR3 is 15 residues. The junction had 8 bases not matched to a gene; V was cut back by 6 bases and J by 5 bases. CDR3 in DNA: TGTGCCAGCAGTCATACCCGACTAGCGGACAATGAGCAGTTCTTC. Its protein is CASSHTRLADNEQFF.

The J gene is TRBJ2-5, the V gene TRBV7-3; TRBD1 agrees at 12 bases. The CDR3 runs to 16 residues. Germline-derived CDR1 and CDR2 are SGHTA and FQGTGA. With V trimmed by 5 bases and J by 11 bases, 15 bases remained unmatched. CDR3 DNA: TGTGCCAGCAGCCAGCAGCGCGGGACAGGGGGCAATGAGCAGTACTTC. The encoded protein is CASSQQRGTGGNEQYF.